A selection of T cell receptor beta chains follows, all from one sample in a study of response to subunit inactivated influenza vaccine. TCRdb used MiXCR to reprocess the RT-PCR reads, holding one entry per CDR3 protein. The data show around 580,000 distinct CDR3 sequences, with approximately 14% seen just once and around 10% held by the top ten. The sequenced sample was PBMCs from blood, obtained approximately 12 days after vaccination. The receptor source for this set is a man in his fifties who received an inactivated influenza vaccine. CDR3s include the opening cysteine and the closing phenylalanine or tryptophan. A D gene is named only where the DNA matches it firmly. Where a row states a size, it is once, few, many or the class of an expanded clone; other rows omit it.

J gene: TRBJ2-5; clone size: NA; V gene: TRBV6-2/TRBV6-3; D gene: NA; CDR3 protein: CASSYTIQERQETQYF; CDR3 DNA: TGTGCCAGCAGTTACACGATACAGGAACGACAAGAGACCCAGTACTTC
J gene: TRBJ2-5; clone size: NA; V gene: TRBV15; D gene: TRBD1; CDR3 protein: CATSRERQGVKETQYF; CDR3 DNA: TGTGCCACCAGCAGAGAGAGACAGGGGGTAAAAGAGACCCAGTACTTC
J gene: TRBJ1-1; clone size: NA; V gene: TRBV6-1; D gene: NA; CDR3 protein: CASSTVWGAEAFF; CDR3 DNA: TGTGCCAGCAGTACCGTGTGGGGCGCTGAAGCTTTCTTT
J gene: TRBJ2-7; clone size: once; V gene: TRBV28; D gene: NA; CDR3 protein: CASSLQGGQRSSYEQYF; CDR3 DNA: TGTGCCAGCAGTTTACAGGGGGGACAAAGAAGCTCCTACGAGCAGTACTTC
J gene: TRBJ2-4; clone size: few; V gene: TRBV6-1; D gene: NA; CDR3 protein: CASRPVGVRNIQYF; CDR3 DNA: TGTGCCAGCAGACCCGTAGGGGTCAGAAACATTCAGTACTTC
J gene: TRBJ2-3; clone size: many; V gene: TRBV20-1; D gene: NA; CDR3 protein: CSASRWGDTSTDTQYF; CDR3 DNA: TGCAGTGCTAGCCGATGGGGGGATACTAGCACAGATACGCAGTATTTT
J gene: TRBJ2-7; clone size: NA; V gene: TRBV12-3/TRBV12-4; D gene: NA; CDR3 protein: CASSSPLTYEQYF; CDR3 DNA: TGTGCCAGCAGTTCCCCGCTCACCTACGAGCAGTACTTC
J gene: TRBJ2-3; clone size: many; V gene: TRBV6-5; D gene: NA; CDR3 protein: CASSYGGGSTDTQYF; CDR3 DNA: TGTGCCAGCAGTTACGGTGGGGGCAGCACAGATACGCAGTATTTT
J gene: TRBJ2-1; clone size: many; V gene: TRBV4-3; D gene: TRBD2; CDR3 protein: CASSQSGTSYNEQFF; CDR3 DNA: TGCGCCAGCAGCCAAAGTGGGACTAGCTACAATGAGCAGTTCTTC
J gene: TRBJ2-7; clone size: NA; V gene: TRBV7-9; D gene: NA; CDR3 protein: CASSFLTFPHEQYF; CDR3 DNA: TGTGCCAGCAGCTTCTTAACTTTCCCCCACGAGCAGTACTTC
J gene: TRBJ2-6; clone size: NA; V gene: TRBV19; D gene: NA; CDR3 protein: CASSQSTGRGANVLTF; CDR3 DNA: TGTGCCAGTAGCCAAAGTACGGGGAGGGGGGCCAACGTCCTGACTTTC
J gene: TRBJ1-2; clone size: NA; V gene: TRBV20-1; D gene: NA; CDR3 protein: CSARVRVSSGYTF; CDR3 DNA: TGCAGTGCTAGAGTTCGGGTTTCGAGTGGCTACACCTTC
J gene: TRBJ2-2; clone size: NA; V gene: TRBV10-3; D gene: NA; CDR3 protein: CAIGSDQHTGELFF; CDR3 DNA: TGTGCCATTGGTTCGGACCAGCACACCGGGGAGCTGTTTTTT
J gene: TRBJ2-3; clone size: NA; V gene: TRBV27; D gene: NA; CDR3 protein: CASSHARAASTDTQYF; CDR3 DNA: TGTGCCAGCAGCCACGCCCGGGCCGCAAGCACAGATACGCAGTATTTT
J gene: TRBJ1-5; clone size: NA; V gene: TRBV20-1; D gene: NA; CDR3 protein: CSASRPLSNQPQHF; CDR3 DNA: TGCAGTGCTAGCCGGCCTCTTAGCAATCAGCCCCAGCATTTT
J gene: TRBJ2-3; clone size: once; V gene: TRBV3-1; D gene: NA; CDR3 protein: CASSQVQHGDTQYF; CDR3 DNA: TGTGCCAGCAGCCAAGTTCAACACGGGGATACGCAGTATTTT
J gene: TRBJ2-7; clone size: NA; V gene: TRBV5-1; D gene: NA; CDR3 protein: CASTKGDIAYEQYF; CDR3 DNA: TGCGCCAGCACCAAAGGGGACATCGCCTACGAGCAGTACTTC
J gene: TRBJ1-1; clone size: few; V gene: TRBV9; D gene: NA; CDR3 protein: CASSVEGQGNTEAFF; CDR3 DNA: TGTGCCAGCAGCGTAGAAGGCCAGGGGAACACTGAAGCTTTCTTT
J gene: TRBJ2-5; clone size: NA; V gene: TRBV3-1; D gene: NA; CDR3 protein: CASSLQGGRGAETQYF; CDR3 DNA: TGTGCCAGCAGCCTTCAGGGGGGTCGGGGCGCAGAGACCCAGTACTTC
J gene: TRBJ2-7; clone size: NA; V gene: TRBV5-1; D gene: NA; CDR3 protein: CASSLTLVGGSSYEQYF; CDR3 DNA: TGCGCCAGCAGCTTGACCCTGGTTGGGGGAAGCTCCTACGAGCAGTACTTC
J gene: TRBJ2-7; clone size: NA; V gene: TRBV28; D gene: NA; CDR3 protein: CASSNRATYEQYF; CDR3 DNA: TGTGCCAGCAGTAACAGGGCTACCTACGAGCAGTACTTC
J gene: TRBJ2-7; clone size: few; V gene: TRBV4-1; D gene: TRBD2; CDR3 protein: CASSQDGTSGGYEQYF; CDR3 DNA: TGCGCCAGCAGCCAAGATGGGACTAGCGGGGGGTACGAGCAGTACTTC
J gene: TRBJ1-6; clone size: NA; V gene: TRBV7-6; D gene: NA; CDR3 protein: CASSPSAGSPFSSPLHF; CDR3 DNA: TGTGCCAGCAGTCCATCGGCGGGTAGCCCGTTTAGTTCACCCCTCCACTTT
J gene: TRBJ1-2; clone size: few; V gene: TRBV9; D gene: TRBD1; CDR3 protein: CASSVARTGGGYGYTF; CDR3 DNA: TGTGCCAGCAGCGTCGCGCGGACAGGGGGCGGTTATGGCTACACCTTC
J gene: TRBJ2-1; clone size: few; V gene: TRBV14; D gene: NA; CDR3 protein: CASSQEGQLLFRNEQFF; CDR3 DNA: TGTGCCAGCAGCCAAGAAGGGCAACTACTCTTTCGGAATGAGCAGTTCTTC
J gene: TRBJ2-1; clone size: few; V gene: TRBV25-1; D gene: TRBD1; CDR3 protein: CASNALPGQGRNEQFF; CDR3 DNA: TGTGCCAGCAACGCCTTACCGGGACAGGGTAGGAATGAGCAGTTCTTC
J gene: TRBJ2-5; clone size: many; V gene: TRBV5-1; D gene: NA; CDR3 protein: CASSLGQETQYF; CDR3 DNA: TGCGCCAGCAGCTTGGGGCAAGAGACCCAGTACTTC
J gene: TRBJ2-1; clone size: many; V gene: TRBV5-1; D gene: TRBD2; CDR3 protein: CASSGTSGGIYEQFF; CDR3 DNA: TGCGCCAGCAGCGGTACTAGCGGGGGGATCTATGAGCAGTTCTTC
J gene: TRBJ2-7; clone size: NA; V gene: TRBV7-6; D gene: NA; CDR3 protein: CASSPGTHISYEQYF; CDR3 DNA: TGTGCCAGCAGCCCCGGGACTCATATCTCCTACGAGCAGTACTTC
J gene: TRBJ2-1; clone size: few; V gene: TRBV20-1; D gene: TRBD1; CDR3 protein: CSASGTGHEQFF; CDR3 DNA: TGCAGTGCTAGCGGGACAGGACATGAGCAGTTCTTC
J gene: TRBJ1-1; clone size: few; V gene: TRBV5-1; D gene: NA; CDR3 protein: CASSLDGPTEAFF; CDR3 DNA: TGCGCCAGCAGCTTGGACGGACCCACTGAAGCTTTCTTT
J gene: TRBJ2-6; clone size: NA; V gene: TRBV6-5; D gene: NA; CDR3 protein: CASSYQGLAHSGANVLTF; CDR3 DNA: TGTGCCAGCAGTTACCAGGGATTGGCCCACTCTGGGGCCAACGTCCTGACTTTC
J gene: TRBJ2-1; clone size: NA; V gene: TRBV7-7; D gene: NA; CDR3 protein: CASSQGLVFYNEQFF; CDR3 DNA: TGTGCTAGCAGCCAGGGGTTAGTCTTTTACAATGAGCAGTTCTTC
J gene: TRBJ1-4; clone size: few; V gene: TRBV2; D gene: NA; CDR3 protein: CASIKRVTTNEKLFF; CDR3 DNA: TGTGCCAGCATCAAGAGGGTTACAACTAATGAAAAACTGTTTTTT
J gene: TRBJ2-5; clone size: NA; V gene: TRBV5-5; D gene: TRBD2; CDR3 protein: CASSAGLVETQYF; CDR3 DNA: TGTGCCAGCAGCGCCGGACTAGTTGAGACCCAGTACTTC
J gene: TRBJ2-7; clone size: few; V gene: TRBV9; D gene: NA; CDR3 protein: CASSPSSKAPVEQYF; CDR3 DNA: TGTGCCAGCAGCCCTAGCTCCAAAGCCCCGGTCGAGCAGTACTTC
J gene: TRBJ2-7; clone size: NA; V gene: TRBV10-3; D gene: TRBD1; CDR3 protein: CAISETGTGGDEQYF; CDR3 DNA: TGTGCCATCAGCGAGACCGGGACAGGGGGCGACGAGCAGTACTTC
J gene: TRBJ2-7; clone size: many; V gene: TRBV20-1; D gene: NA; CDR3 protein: CSARDSGGNPYEQYF; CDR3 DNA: TGCAGTGCTAGAGATTCAGGGGGGAACCCCTACGAGCAGTACTTC
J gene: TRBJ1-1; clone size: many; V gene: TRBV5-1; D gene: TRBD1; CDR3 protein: CASSSGTGGEAFF; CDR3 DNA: TGCGCCAGCAGCTCGGGGACAGGAGGTGAAGCTTTCTTT
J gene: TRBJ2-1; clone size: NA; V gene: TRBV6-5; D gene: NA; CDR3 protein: CASSHGDTNNEQFF; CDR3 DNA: TGTGCCAGCAGTCACGGGGACACGAACAATGAGCAGTTCTTC
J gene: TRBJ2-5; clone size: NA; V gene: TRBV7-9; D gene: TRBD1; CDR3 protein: CASSFGVTGTRKTQYF; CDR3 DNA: TGTGCCAGCAGCTTTGGCGTGACAGGGACGAGAAAGACCCAGTACTTC
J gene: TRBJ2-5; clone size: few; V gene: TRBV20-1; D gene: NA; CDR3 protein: CSATLVLQETQYF; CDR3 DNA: TGCAGTGCTACACTAGTTTTACAAGAGACCCAGTACTTC
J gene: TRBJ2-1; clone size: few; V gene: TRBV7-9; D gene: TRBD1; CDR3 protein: CASSLGQGVDEQFF; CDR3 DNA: TGTGCCAGCAGCTTAGGACAGGGGGTTGATGAGCAGTTCTTC
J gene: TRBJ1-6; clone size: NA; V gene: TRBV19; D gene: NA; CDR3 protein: CASSGQHVGSPLHF; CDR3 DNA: TGTGCCAGCAGTGGACAGCACGTGGGGTCACCCCTCCACTTT
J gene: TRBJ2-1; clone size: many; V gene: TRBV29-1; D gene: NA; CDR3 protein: CSVGLSGPLKQFF; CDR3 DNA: TGCAGCGTTGGGCTTTCCGGGCCCCTAAAGCAGTTCTTC
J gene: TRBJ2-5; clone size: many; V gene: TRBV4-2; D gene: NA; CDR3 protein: CASSQGSGRQETQYF; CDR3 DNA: TGTGCCAGCAGCCAAGGTTCAGGGAGACAAGAGACCCAGTACTTC
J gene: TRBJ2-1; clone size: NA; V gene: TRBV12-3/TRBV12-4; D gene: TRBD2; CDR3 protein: CASSTSGSVDEQFF; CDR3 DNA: TGTGCCAGCAGCACTAGCGGGAGCGTGGATGAGCAGTTCTTC
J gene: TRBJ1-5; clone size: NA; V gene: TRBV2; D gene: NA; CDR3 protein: CASSKDSYSNQPQHF; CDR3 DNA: TGTGCCAGCAGTAAAGACAGTTATAGCAATCAGCCCCAGCATTTT
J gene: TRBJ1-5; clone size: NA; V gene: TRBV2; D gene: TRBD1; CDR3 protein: CASSEGQGVNQPQHF; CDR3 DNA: TGTGCCAGCAGCGAAGGACAGGGGGTAAATCAGCCCCAGCATTTT
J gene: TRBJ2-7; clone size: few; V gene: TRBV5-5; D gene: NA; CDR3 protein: CASSLLSSYEQYF; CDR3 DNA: TGTGCCAGCAGCTTGCTCAGCTCCTACGAGCAGTACTTC
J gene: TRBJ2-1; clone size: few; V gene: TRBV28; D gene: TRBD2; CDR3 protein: CASGSVGGGWYNEQFF; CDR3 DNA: TGTGCCAGCGGCTCGGTGGGGGGGGGTTGGTACAATGAGCAGTTCTTC
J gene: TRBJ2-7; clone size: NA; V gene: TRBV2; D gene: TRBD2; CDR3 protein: CASSALAGRYEQYF; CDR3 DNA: TGTGCCAGCAGTGCACTAGCGGGACGGTACGAGCAGTACTTC
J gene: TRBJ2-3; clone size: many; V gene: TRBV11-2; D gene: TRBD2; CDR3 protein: CASSLGYMGLAVTDTQYF; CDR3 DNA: TGTGCCAGCAGCTTGGGGTACATGGGACTAGCGGTCACAGATACGCAGTATTTT
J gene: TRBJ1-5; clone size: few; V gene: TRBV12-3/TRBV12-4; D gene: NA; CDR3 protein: CASSLDSWVSNQPQHF; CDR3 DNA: TGTGCCAGCAGTCTGGACAGCTGGGTAAGCAATCAGCCCCAGCATTTT
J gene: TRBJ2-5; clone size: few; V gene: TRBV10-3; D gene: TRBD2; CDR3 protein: CAIGTSGRADRETQYF; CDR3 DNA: TGTGCCATCGGGACTAGCGGGAGGGCCGATCGGGAGACCCAGTACTTC
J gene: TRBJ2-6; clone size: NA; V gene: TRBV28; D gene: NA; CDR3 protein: CASSTILSGANVLTF; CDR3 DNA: TGTGCCAGCAGCACCATACTCTCTGGGGCCAACGTCCTGACTTTC
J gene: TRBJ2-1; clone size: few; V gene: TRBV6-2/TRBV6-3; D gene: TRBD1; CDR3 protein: CASSRPGQGRNEQFF; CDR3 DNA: TGTGCCAGCAGTCGCCCGGGACAGGGAAGAAATGAGCAGTTCTTC
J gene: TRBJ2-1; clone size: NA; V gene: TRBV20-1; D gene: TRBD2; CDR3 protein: CSAGGLSGGVREQFF; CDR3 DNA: TGCAGTGCTGGTGGCCTTAGCGGGGGGGTCCGGGAGCAGTTCTTC
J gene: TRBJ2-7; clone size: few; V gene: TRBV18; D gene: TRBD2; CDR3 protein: CASSPLAAYAYEQYF; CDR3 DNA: TGTGCCAGCTCACCTCTAGCGGCTTATGCCTACGAGCAGTACTTC